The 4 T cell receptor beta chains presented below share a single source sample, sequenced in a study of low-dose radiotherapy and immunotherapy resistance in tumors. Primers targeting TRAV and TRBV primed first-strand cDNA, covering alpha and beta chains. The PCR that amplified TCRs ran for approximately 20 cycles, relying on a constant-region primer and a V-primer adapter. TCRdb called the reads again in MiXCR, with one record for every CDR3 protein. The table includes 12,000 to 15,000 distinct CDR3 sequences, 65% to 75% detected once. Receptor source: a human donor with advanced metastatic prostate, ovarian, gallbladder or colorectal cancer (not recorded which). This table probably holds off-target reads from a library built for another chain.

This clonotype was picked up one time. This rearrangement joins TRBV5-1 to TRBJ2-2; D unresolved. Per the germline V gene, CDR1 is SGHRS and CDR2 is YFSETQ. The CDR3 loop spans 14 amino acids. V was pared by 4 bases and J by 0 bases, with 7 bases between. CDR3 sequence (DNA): TGCGCCAGCAGCCAAACTACGAACACCGGGGAGCTGTTTTTT. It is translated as CASSQTTNTGELFF.

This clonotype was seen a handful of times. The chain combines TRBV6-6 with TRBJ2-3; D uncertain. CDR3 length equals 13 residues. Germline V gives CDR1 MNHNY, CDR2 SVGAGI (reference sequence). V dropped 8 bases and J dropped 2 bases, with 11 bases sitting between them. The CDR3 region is CASGPSPTDTQYF. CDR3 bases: TGTGCCAGCGGGCCCTCACCCACAGATACGCAGTATTTT.

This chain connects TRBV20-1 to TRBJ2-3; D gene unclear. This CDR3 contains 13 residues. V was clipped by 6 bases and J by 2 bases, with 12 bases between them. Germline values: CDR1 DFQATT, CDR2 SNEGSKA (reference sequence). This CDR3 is CSAAQAFTDTQYF. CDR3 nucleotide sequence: TGCAGTGCCGCTCAGGCGTTCACAGATACGCAGTATTTT.

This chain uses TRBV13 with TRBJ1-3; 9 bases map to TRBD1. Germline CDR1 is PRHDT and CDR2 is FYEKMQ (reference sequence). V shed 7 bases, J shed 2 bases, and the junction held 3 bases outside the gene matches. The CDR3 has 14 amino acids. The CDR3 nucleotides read TGTGCCAGCACCGGGACAGGGACTGGAAACACCATATATTTT. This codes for CASTGTGTGNTIYF.